This is a list of T cell receptor beta chains from one sample in a study of blood T cells in healthy people across ages. TCRdb reprocessed the 5' RACE reads with MiXCR, giving one entry per CDR3 protein. This table holds 1.8 million or so distinct CDR3 sequences, approximately 39% found once. Sequencing input: blood. These receptor sequences come from a human donor in good health. The CDR3 runs from the conserved cysteine through the conserved F or W. A D gene is named only where the DNA matches it firmly. Clone size is shown for a subset of rows, as once, few, many or a class of expanded clone.

j_call: TRBJ1-1
d_call: NA
v_call: TRBV29-1
clone_size: NA
cdr3_nt: TGCAGCGTTGAAACAAGGGGGGCCAGACCCACTGAAGCTTTCTTT
cdr3_aa: CSVETRGARPTEAFF

j_call: TRBJ1-5
d_call: NA
v_call: TRBV5-1
clone_size: NA
cdr3_nt: TGCGCCAGCAGCTTGGTACGCAATGGCAGCAATCAGCCCCAGCATTTT
cdr3_aa: CASSLVRNGSNQPQHF

j_call: TRBJ2-7
d_call: TRBD2
v_call: TRBV27
clone_size: many
cdr3_nt: TGTGCCAGCAGTTTAAGGGGACTAAGCTCCTACGAGCAGTACTTC
cdr3_aa: CASSLRGLSSYEQYF

j_call: TRBJ2-7
d_call: NA
v_call: TRBV7-8
clone_size: many
cdr3_nt: TGTGCCAGCAGCTCCCGGGGATTCGGGCAGCTAGAGCAGTACTTC
cdr3_aa: CASSSRGFGQLEQYF

j_call: TRBJ1-1
d_call: NA
v_call: TRBV4-1
clone_size: NA
cdr3_nt: TGCGCCAGCAGCCAAGATGACGGGGAGAGCACTGAAGCTTTCTTT
cdr3_aa: CASSQDDGESTEAFF

j_call: TRBJ1-2
d_call: TRBD1
v_call: TRBV29-1
clone_size: NA
cdr3_nt: TGCAGCGTTGCGGACAGGGGGGCCTATGGCTACACCTTC
cdr3_aa: CSVADRGAYGYTF

j_call: TRBJ1-5
d_call: NA
v_call: TRBV7-9
clone_size: NA
cdr3_nt: TGTGCCAGCAGCGTAGGGGGGACCAATCAGCCCCAGCATTTT
cdr3_aa: CASSVGGTNQPQHF

j_call: TRBJ1-2
d_call: TRBD1
v_call: TRBV5-5
clone_size: few
cdr3_nt: TGTGCCAGCGGCTTGACCGGGACTCAGGGGGACTATGGCTACACCTTC
cdr3_aa: CASGLTGTQGDYGYTF

j_call: TRBJ1-1
d_call: NA
v_call: TRBV9
clone_size: few
cdr3_nt: TGTGCCAGCAGCGCGAGAACATCTATGAACACTGAAGCTTTCTTT
cdr3_aa: CASSARTSMNTEAFF

j_call: TRBJ2-3
d_call: TRBD2
v_call: TRBV7-3
clone_size: NA
cdr3_nt: TGTGCCAGCAGCTTACGGGGCCCTACTAGCGGGGGGCCCCCAGATACGCAGTATTTT
cdr3_aa: CASSLRGPTSGGPPDTQYF

j_call: TRBJ2-1
d_call: NA
v_call: TRBV12-5
clone_size: few
cdr3_nt: TGTGCTAGTGGTTTGGAAGTTGGTGAGCAGTTCTTC
cdr3_aa: CASGLEVGEQFF

j_call: TRBJ2-7
d_call: NA
v_call: TRBV24-1
clone_size: NA
cdr3_nt: TGTGCCACCAGCCAAGCGGTTGGGGGTTCGTCCGAGCAGTACTTC
cdr3_aa: CATSQAVGGSSEQYF

j_call: TRBJ2-1
d_call: NA
v_call: TRBV19
clone_size: NA
cdr3_nt: TGTGCCAGTAGTATGGCAGACTACAATGAGCACTTCTTC
cdr3_aa: CASSMADYNEHFF

j_call: TRBJ2-1
d_call: NA
v_call: TRBV20-1
clone_size: few
cdr3_nt: TGCAGTGCTAGACTCCTGACGAGCTCCTACAATGAGCAGTTCTTC
cdr3_aa: CSARLLTSSYNEQFF

j_call: TRBJ2-1
d_call: TRBD2
v_call: TRBV5-1
clone_size: NA
cdr3_nt: TGCGCCAGCAGTATTAGCGGGGTCTCCTACAATGAGCAGTTCTTC
cdr3_aa: CASSISGVSYNEQFF

j_call: TRBJ2-2
d_call: TRBD1
v_call: TRBV25-1
clone_size: NA
cdr3_nt: TGTGCCAGCAGTGAGATTGGGCAGGGGGCGAGAACCGGGGAGCTGTTTTTT
cdr3_aa: CASSEIGQGARTGELFF

j_call: TRBJ2-7
d_call: NA
v_call: TRBV28
clone_size: many
cdr3_nt: TGTGCCAGCAGTTTACCCAGTACCTACGAGCAGTACTTC
cdr3_aa: CASSLPSTYEQYF

j_call: TRBJ2-7
d_call: TRBD1
v_call: TRBV20-1
clone_size: few
cdr3_nt: TGCAGTGCCCATACCGGGACAGGGGGCACTAAGCAGTACTTC
cdr3_aa: CSAHTGTGGTKQYF

j_call: TRBJ2-1
d_call: TRBD2
v_call: TRBV9
clone_size: NA
cdr3_nt: TGTGCCAGCAGCGTAGGTAGCGGGGGGATAAAACACAATGAGCAGTTCTTC
cdr3_aa: CASSVGSGGIKHNEQFF

j_call: TRBJ1-2
d_call: NA
v_call: TRBV10-3
clone_size: few
cdr3_nt: TGTGCCATCAGTGAGGGGGTTGACTATGGCTACACCTTC
cdr3_aa: CAISEGVDYGYTF

j_call: TRBJ1-1
d_call: NA
v_call: TRBV19
clone_size: NA
cdr3_nt: TGTGCCAGTGGATTCCTCCCGAACACTGAAGCTTTCTTT
cdr3_aa: CASGFLPNTEAFF

j_call: TRBJ2-7
d_call: TRBD2
v_call: TRBV10-3
clone_size: few
cdr3_nt: TGTGCCATCAGTTCACTACGGGAGGGATACGAGCAGTACTTC
cdr3_aa: CAISSLREGYEQYF

j_call: TRBJ1-2
d_call: NA
v_call: TRBV29-1
clone_size: NA
cdr3_nt: TGCAGCGTTGTGGCACAGGGAGATCTCTATGGCTACACCTTC
cdr3_aa: CSVVAQGDLYGYTF

j_call: TRBJ2-1
d_call: TRBD1
v_call: TRBV4-3
clone_size: NA
cdr3_nt: TGCGCCAGCAGCCAAGATCGACAGGGTCACCCTTCGGCGTTAGCCAATGAGCAGTTCTTC
cdr3_aa: CASSQDRQGHPSALANEQFF

j_call: TRBJ1-4
d_call: NA
v_call: TRBV7-9
clone_size: NA
cdr3_nt: TGTGCCAGCAGCCCAGGAGGGGGAGAAATTGTGGAAAAACTGTTTTTT
cdr3_aa: CASSPGGGEIVEKLFF

j_call: TRBJ1-5
d_call: NA
v_call: TRBV2
clone_size: NA
cdr3_nt: TGTGCCAGCAGTGTCGGTCAGAGTAGCAATCAGCCCCAGCATTTT
cdr3_aa: CASSVGQSSNQPQHF

j_call: TRBJ2-1
d_call: TRBD2
v_call: TRBV11-3
clone_size: NA
cdr3_nt: TGTGCCAGCAACCGGGGACTAGCCGGGCGGGATGAGCAGTTCTTC
cdr3_aa: CASNRGLAGRDEQFF

j_call: TRBJ2-4
d_call: NA
v_call: TRBV7-9
clone_size: NA
cdr3_nt: TGTGCCAGCAGCTTAAACATTCAGTACTTC
cdr3_aa: CASSLNIQYF

j_call: TRBJ2-1
d_call: TRBD2
v_call: TRBV7-8
clone_size: few
cdr3_nt: TGTGCCAGCAGCTTACGACTAGCGGAGGTCAATGAGCAGTTCTTC
cdr3_aa: CASSLRLAEVNEQFF

j_call: TRBJ2-3
d_call: TRBD1
v_call: TRBV10-3
clone_size: few
cdr3_nt: TGTGCCATCGGGACGGACAGGGCAGATACGCAGTATTTT
cdr3_aa: CAIGTDRADTQYF

j_call: TRBJ1-5
d_call: NA
v_call: TRBV12-3/TRBV12-4
clone_size: NA
cdr3_nt: TGTGCCAGCAGTTTGGGCAGACATTACCAGCCCCAGCATTTT
cdr3_aa: CASSLGRHYQPQHF

j_call: TRBJ2-1
d_call: NA
v_call: TRBV5-1
clone_size: NA
cdr3_nt: TGCGCCAGCAGCCCTGGACGGACTAATGAGCAGTTCTTC
cdr3_aa: CASSPGRTNEQFF

j_call: TRBJ2-7
d_call: NA
v_call: TRBV20-1
clone_size: NA
cdr3_nt: TGCAGTGCCGCACCGAATAGTTACGAGCAGTACTTC
cdr3_aa: CSAAPNSYEQYF

j_call: TRBJ2-7
d_call: TRBD1
v_call: TRBV4-3
clone_size: few
cdr3_nt: TGCGCCAGCAGCCAAATACTCCGGGACAGGGTGGACTACGAGCAGTACTTC
cdr3_aa: CASSQILRDRVDYEQYF

j_call: TRBJ2-4
d_call: TRBD1
v_call: TRBV28
clone_size: NA
cdr3_nt: TGTGCCAGCAGTACCGGGACAGAAAACATTCAGTACTTC
cdr3_aa: CASSTGTENIQYF

j_call: TRBJ2-3
d_call: NA
v_call: TRBV7-3
clone_size: many
cdr3_nt: TGTGCCAGCAAGGGAGCCTCAAGCACAGATACGCAGTATTTT
cdr3_aa: CASKGASSTDTQYF

j_call: TRBJ2-7
d_call: NA
v_call: TRBV7-9
clone_size: NA
cdr3_nt: TGTGCCAGCAGCCTATGGGGGGTGGACGAGCAGTACTTC
cdr3_aa: CASSLWGVDEQYF

j_call: TRBJ1-1
d_call: NA
v_call: TRBV6-1
clone_size: few
cdr3_nt: TGTGCCAGCAGCGAGCCCGGACAACCCGAGGACACTGAAGCTTTCTTT
cdr3_aa: CASSEPGQPEDTEAFF

j_call: TRBJ2-5
d_call: NA
v_call: TRBV27
clone_size: few
cdr3_nt: TGTGCCAGCAGTCACCAGGGTCTAGAGACCCAGTACTTC
cdr3_aa: CASSHQGLETQYF

j_call: TRBJ1-5
d_call: NA
v_call: TRBV6-4
clone_size: NA
cdr3_nt: TGTGCCAGCAGTGACTCGATTGGGGGGCCGTGGGATCAGCCCCAGCATTTT
cdr3_aa: CASSDSIGGPWDQPQHF

j_call: TRBJ2-3
d_call: TRBD1
v_call: TRBV5-1
clone_size: NA
cdr3_nt: TGCGCCAGCAGCTATCGGACAGGGGCAGAAGATACGCAGTATTTT
cdr3_aa: CASSYRTGAEDTQYF

j_call: TRBJ1-4
d_call: NA
v_call: TRBV5-1
clone_size: few
cdr3_nt: TGCGCCAGTAAACGGGACGTCGGAGGAACTAATGAAAAACTGTTTTTT
cdr3_aa: CASKRDVGGTNEKLFF